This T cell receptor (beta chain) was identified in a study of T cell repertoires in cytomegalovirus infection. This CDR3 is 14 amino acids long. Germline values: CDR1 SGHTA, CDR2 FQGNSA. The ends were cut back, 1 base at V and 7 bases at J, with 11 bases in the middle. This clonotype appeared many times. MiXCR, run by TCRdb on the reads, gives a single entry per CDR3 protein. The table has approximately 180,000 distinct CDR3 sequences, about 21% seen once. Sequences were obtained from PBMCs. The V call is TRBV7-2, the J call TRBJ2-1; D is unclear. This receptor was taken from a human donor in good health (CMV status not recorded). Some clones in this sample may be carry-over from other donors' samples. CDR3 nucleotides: TGTGCCAGCAGCTTAGATCCAGCGTTGAATGAGCAGTTCTTC. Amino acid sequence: CASSLDPALNEQFF.